The entry below describes one T cell receptor (beta chain). The antigen remains undetermined. With 10 bases removed from V and 5 bases from J, the gap between germline ends came to 12 bases. Germline V gives CDR1 ENHRY, CDR2 SYGVKD. This CDR3 region has 12 residues. Only in-frame clones appear in the TCRdb table, and some are missing; sequencing was by immunoSEQ multiplex PCR. The table records about 140,000 clones, about 88% of them present only once. This entry is derived from a study of T cell responses to AZD1222 COVID-19 vaccine. Study outcomes and limitations: Of spike-specific TCRs, nearly half reportedly target regions left unmutated in variants.

The sample here was peripheral blood, taken 28 days after the second AZD1222 dose. V and J are TRBV10-3 and TRBJ2-1; D might be TRBD1 (5 bases). The sequence came from an adult who received the AZD1222 COVID-19 vaccine. CDR3 loop: CATIQDNNEQFF. The CDR3 DNA reads as TGTGCCACCATCCAGGACAACAATGAGCAGTTCTTC.